The rows below give T cell receptor beta chains drawn from one sample of a study of shared clonotypes between healthy human individuals. Clones were read by immunoSEQ multiplex PCR, and TCRdb kept only the in-frame ones, dropping some. There are over 850,000 clones in the sample; 75% to 80% occur only once, and around 0.6% lies in the top ten. Sequencing was done on a sample of memory CD4+ T cells from PBMCs. These receptors all stem from a man aged 18 to 35 in good health. Some clones in this sample may be carry-over from other donors' samples. The conserved cysteine and the conserved F or W are not part of the CDR3 here. Fields, in order: J gene, clone size, V gene, D gene, CDR3 protein. D genes are given only for firm matches. Only some rows state a clone size, as once, few, many or a class for expanded clones.

TRBJ1-3 | . | TRBV7-9 | TRBD1 | ASRTGTGAGNTIY
TRBJ2-1 | once | TRBV11-2 | TRBD2 | ASSLGGGNEQF
TRBJ1-1 | . | TRBV29-1 | TRBD1 | SVAGGVANTEAF
TRBJ1-3 | . | TRBV5-6 | . | ASSFRLVTYSRSGNTIY
TRBJ2-3 | . | TRBV7-8 | . | ASSPFTGASADLGTDTQY
TRBJ2-2 | . | TRBV6-5 | TRBD1 | ASSDGQAGELF
TRBJ1-5 | few | TRBV12-5 | . | ASGINNQPQH
TRBJ2-7 | few | TRBV27 | TRBD1 | ASSRGRRDRSYEQY
TRBJ2-7 | . | TRBV18 | . | ASSPPFLYEQY
TRBJ2-2 | . | TRBV29-1 | . | SVDSGHTGELF
TRBJ1-2 | . | TRBV5-6 | . | ASSSTGIYGYT
TRBJ2-1 | . | TRBV2 | . | ASSEAAGTGEQF
TRBJ2-7 | . | TRBV7-2 | . | ASSLVRSGYSDEQY
TRBJ2-7 | once | TRBV5-4 | TRBD2 | ASSTGLAAYEQY
TRBJ1-5 | once | TRBV28 | TRBD1 | ASSSGQGGYQPQH
TRBJ2-6 | . | TRBV5-1 | . | ASSPRWSPSGANVLT
TRBJ1-4 | . | TRBV4-2 | . | ASSNVGEKLF
TRBJ2-1 | . | TRBV7-2 | . | ASSTGRRNEQF
TRBJ2-1 | . | TRBV27 | . | ASSLSARPLVNEQF
TRBJ1-5 | . | TRBV5-1 | TRBD1 | ASSPDRGSNQPQH
TRBJ2-3 | . | TRBV18 | TRBD2 | ASSPSLAGGTDTQY
TRBJ2-2 | few | TRBV5-1 | TRBD1 | ASSQGQGFGELF
TRBJ2-6 | few | TRBV18 | . | ASSPSRAGGANVLT
TRBJ2-7 | . | TRBV11-2 | . | ASSLTETYEQY
TRBJ2-1 | . | TRBV27 | . | ASSFYPGGKLGEQF
TRBJ2-3 | . | TRBV9 | TRBD2 | ASSPRTSGSTDTQY
TRBJ2-5 | few | TRBV6-5 | . | ASSYSRARETQY
TRBJ2-5 | . | TRBV6-5 | . | ATSAGAGTQY
TRBJ2-5 | . | TRBV2 | . | ASSGLDGETQY
TRBJ1-3 | once | TRBV2 | . | ASSEQADPGNTIY
TRBJ1-1 | . | TRBV6-5 | TRBD1 | ASSWGQGMNTEAF
TRBJ2-3 | . | TRBV7-9 | TRBD1 | ASSYPPGTATDTQY
TRBJ1-2 | . | TRBV19 | TRBD1 | ASSLRQGGNYGYT
TRBJ2-7 | . | TRBV7-8 | TRBD1 | ASSRAVYRGERTYEQY
TRBJ2-7 | . | TRBV6-4 | . | ASSDGGPSYEQY
TRBJ2-7 | once | TRBV5-6 | TRBD1 | ASTSRDRTLYEQY
TRBJ2-7 | few | TRBV5-5 | TRBD1 | ASSLGTGFGEQY
TRBJ2-2 | . | TRBV9 | . | ASSAARTGELF
TRBJ2-7 | . | TRBV30 | . | AWAPILRQTSFAYEQY
TRBJ2-4 | few | TRBV7-2 | TRBD1 | ASSSQGQVFQY
TRBJ2-4 | few | TRBV13 | TRBD2 | ASSPAAGGAKNIQY
TRBJ1-2 | . | TRBV4-1 | TRBD1 | ASSQRLQGGYGYT
TRBJ2-4 | . | TRBV19 | . | ASSIQSGVAKNIQY
TRBJ2-1 | . | TRBV5-1 | . | ASSPGLSNEQF
TRBJ2-7 | . | TRBV7-9 | TRBD1 | ASSSRNRGPEQY
TRBJ2-3 | . | TRBV14 | . | ASSQDWASDTQY
TRBJ1-2 | . | TRBV5-1 | TRBD1 | ASSSVTGGGGGYT